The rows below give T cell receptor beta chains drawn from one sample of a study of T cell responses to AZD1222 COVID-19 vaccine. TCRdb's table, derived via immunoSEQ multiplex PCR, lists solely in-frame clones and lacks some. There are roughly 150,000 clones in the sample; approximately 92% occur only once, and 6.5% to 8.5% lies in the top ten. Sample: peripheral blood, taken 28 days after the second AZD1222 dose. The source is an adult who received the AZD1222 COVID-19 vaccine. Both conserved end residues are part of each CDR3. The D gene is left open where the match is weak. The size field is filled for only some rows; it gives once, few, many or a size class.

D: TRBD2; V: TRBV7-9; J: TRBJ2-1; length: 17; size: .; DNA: TGTGCCAGCAGCTTGGCCCCCGGCGGGGGGGCCTACAATGAGCAGTTCTTC; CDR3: CASSLAPGGGAYNEQFF
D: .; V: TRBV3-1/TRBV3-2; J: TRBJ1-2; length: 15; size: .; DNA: TGTGCCAGCAGCCAAAGGCTTGGCCGGTTGGGGGGCTACACCTTC; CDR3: CASSQRLGRLGGYTF
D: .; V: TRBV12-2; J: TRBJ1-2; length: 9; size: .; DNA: TGTGCACGCCGGGAGGGCTACACCTTC; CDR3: CARREGYTF
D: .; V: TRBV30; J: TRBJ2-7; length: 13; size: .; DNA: TGTGCCTGGAGGCGACTGGGTACCTACGAGCAGTACTTC; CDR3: CAWRRLGTYEQYF
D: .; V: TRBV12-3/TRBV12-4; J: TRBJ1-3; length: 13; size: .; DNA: TGTGCCAGCAGTTTTTGGGAGGGAAACACCATATATTTT; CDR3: CASSFWEGNTIYF
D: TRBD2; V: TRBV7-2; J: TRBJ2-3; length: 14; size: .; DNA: TGTGCCAGCAGCTTAGTTGCGGGGGGCGGTACGCAGTATTTT; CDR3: CASSLVAGGGTQYF
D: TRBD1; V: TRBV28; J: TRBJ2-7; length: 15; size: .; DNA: TGTGCCAGCAGGGGGGCTGGGACAGGGCGGGACGAGCAGTACTTC; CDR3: CASRGAGTGRDEQYF
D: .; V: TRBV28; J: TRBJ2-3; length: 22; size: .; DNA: TGTGCCAGCAGTTTCTTTTGGGTTTGGGTTGGGCAGGGAAAATGGGGCACAGATACGCAGTATTTT; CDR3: CASSFFWVWVGQGKWGTDTQYF
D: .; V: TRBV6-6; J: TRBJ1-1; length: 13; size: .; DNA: TGTGCCAGCAGACGCGAGACAGCGCGAGAGGCTTTCTTT; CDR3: CASRRETAREAFF
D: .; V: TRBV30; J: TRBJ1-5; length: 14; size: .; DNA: TGTGCCTGGACGAGGGGTTCGAGCAATCAGCCCCAGCATTTT; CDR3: CAWTRGSSNQPQHF
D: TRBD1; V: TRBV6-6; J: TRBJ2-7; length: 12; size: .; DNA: TGTGCCAGCCGGGACAGGGAGTACGAGCAGTACTTC; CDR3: CASRDREYEQYF
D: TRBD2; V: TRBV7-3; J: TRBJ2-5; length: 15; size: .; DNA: TGTGCCAGCAGCTTGGGACTAGCGGGAGTAGAGACCCAGTACTTC; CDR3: CASSLGLAGVETQYF
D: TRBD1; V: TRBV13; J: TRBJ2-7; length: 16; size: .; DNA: TGTGCCAGCAGCTCGGTCAACAGGGGGCGCGAAGACGAGCAGTACTTC; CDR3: CASSSVNRGREDEQYF
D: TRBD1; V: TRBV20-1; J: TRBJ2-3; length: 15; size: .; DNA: TGCAGTGCGAGTTCCGTGACAGGGTTAACAGATACGCAGTATTTT; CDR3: CSASSVTGLTDTQYF
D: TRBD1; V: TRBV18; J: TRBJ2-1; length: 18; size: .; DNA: TGTGCCAGCTCACCACCAACTTATACAGGGGGTCCCTACAATGAGCAGTTCTTC; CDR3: CASSPPTYTGGPYNEQFF
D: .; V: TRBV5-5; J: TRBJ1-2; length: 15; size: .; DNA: TGTGCCAGCAGCTTGGACGCGGGACTGATCTATGGCTACACCTTC; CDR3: CASSLDAGLIYGYTF
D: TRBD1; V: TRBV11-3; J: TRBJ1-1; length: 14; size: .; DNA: TGTGCCAGCAGCTTATCACACAGGGGCCCTGAAGCTTTCTTT; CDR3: CASSLSHRGPEAFF
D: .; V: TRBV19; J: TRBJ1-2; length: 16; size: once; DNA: TGTGCCAGTAGTACCTGGGGCAGCCCGAGAGAGGATGGCTACACCTTC; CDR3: CASSTWGSPREDGYTF
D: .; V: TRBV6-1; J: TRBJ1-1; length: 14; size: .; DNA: TGTGCCAGCAGTGATGGGGGGTGGGGCACTGAAGCTTTCTTT; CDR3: CASSDGGWGTEAFF
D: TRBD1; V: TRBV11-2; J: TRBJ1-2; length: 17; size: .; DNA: TGTGCCAGCAGCCCCGGAGACACCGGGACAGACGGCTATGGCTACACCTTC; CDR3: CASSPGDTGTDGYGYTF
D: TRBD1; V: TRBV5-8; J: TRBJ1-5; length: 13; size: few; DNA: TGTGCCAGCAGCCATGACAGGGGCCAGCCCCAGCATTTT; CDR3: CASSHDRGQPQHF
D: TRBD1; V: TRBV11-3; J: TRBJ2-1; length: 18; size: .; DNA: TGTGCCAGCAGCTTAGATCGCCGCGGGACAGGCTCCTACAATGAGCAGTTCTTC; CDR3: CASSLDRRGTGSYNEQFF
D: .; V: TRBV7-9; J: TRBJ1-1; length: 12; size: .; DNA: TGTGCCAGCAGCTTTGGGACTAAAGAAGCTTTCTTT; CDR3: CASSFGTKEAFF
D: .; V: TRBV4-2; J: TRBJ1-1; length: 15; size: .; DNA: TGTGCCAGCAGCCAAGGCAAAGGTGCAGCCCCTGAAGCTTTCTTT; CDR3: CASSQGKGAAPEAFF
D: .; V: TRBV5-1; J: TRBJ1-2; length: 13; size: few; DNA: TGCGCCAGCAGACCTCTGGCTAGGGATGGCTACACCTTC; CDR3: CASRPLARDGYTF
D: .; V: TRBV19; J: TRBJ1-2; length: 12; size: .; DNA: TGTGCCAGTAGTCCCTCGCGTGCTGGCTACACCTTC; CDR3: CASSPSRAGYTF
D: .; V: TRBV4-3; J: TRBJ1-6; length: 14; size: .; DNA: TGCGCCAGCAGCCAAGATATGGCGGTTCGGCCCCTCCACTTT; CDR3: CASSQDMAVRPLHF
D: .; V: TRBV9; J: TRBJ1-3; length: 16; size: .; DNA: TGTGCCAGCAGCGTAGCTACAGGGATGTCTGGAAACACCATATATTTT; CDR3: CASSVATGMSGNTIYF
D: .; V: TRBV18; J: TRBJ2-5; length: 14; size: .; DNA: TGTGCCAGCTCACCGGGACAAAGACAAGAGACCCAGTACTTC; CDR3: CASSPGQRQETQYF
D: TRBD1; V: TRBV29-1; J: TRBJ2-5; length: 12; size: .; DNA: TGCAGCGAGGTGACAGGGAGCTGGGCCCAGTACTTC; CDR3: CSEVTGSWAQYF
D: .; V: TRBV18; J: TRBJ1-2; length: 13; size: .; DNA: TGTGCCAGCTCCCCTACCGAGGAAGGGGGCTACACCTTC; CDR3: CASSPTEEGGYTF
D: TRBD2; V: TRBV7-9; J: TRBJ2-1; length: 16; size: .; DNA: TGTGCCAGCAGCTTAGGAGGACTAGCGGGGACACATGAGCAGTTCTTC; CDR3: CASSLGGLAGTHEQFF
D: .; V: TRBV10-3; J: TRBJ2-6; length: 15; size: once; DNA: TGTGCCATCAGTGAGCTCGACTCTGGGGCCAACGTCCTGACTTTC; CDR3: CAISELDSGANVLTF
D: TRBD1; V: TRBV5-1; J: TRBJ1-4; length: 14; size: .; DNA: TGCGCCAGCAGCAAGGACAGGGGAAATGAAAAACTGTTTTTT; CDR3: CASSKDRGNEKLFF
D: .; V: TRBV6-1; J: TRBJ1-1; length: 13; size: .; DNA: TGTGCCAGCAGTGATTTCGGCGCCGCTGAAGCTTTCTTT; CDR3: CASSDFGAAEAFF
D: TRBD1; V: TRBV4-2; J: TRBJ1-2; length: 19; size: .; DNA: TGTGCCAGCAGCCAAGAGTTGAGGACAGGGGGCGCGGGAATCTATGGCTACACCTTC; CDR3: CASSQELRTGGAGIYGYTF
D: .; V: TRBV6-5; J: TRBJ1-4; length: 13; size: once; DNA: TGTGCCAGCAGTTACTCGACTAATGAAAAACTGTTTTTT; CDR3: CASSYSTNEKLFF
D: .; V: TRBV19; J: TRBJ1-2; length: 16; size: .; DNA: TGTGCCAGTAGTATAGATCTAGGAGGGTCTGGAAGAGGCTACACCTTC; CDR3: CASSIDLGGSGRGYTF
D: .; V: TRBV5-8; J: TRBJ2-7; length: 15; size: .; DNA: TGTGCCAGCAGCCTAGGGGCAATTGGGGCCTACGAGCAGTACTTC; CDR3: CASSLGAIGAYEQYF
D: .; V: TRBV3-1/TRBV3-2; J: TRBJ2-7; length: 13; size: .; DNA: TGTGCCAGCAGCCAGGGATCGGGCTACGAGCAGTACTTC; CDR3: CASSQGSGYEQYF